This section outlines one T cell receptor (beta chain) sequence together with its context. Its antigen is not known. The sample belongs to a study of cytomegalovirus exposure and HLA in healthy donors. Study-wide results and caveats: A missense DCLRE1C variant was associated with V- and J-gene trimming of TCR beta chains in a later analysis, and an independent cohort replicated the association. The number of N-insertions in an Asian-associated ancestry cluster was reportedly below the roughly 670-donor mean in a later analysis.

This CDR3 has 14 residues. Germline V CDR1 and CDR2: MNHNS, SASEGT. V shed 6 bases and J 6 bases; nucleotides not matched to a gene: 7. All donors participated as healthy donors of bone marrow. Both 60 Vbeta primers and 13 Jbeta primers went into the PCR. Method: immunoSEQ multiplex PCR; TCRdb's copy keeps in-frame clones and lacks some. This table holds 85,000 to 130,000 clones, 65% to 90% found once. The sequenced sample consisted of PBMCs. This clonotype was obtained from a man between 50 and 59 years old in good health and CMV-seronegative. The rearrangement links TRBV6-1 to TRBJ1-4; 7 nucleotides line up with TRBD1. This chain's CDR3 is CASRGQTKHEKLFF. CDR3 DNA: TGTGCCAGCAGGGGACAGACAAAACATGAAAAACTGTTTTTT.